The present T cell receptor (beta chain) was sequenced within a study of T cell clonality in common variable immunodeficiency. Study-level points and caveats: Compared with controls, CVID subjects had fewer shared TCRbeta clones. Authors noted CVID clonality's cause needs subpopulation repertoire sequencing.

The protocol was immunoSEQ multiplex PCR, while the TCRdb copy is restricted to in-frame clones and leaves out a portion. The table lists approximately 50,000 clones, no singletons, with approximately 1.9% in the top ten. There are many counts of this clone. Its antigen is still unknown. Read coverage stops 3 residues before the CDR3 terminus; the germline J gene supplies the remainder. The V segment lost 3 bases and the J segment 5 bases; nucleotides outside the gene matches: 2. This CDR3 has 15 amino acids. Germline V gives CDR1 KGHSH, CDR2 LQKENI. Sequenced material: peripheral blood mononuclear cells. The sequence was collected from a person aged 18 to 70 in good health. This chain joins TRBV18 and TRBJ2-2; TRBD2 matches at 11 bases. CDR3 DNA, as far as it was read: TGTGCCAGCTCACCGGGACTAGCGGAGACCGGGGAG. This gives the protein CASSPGLAETGE. The CDR3, in full, reads CASSPGLAETGELFF.